Listed below are T cell receptor beta chains from one sample, sequenced in a study of blood T cell repertoires in COVID-19. Sequencing used immunoSEQ multiplex PCR; TCRdb keeps in-frame clones, though not all of them. The sample has 50,000 to 75,000 clones; 65% to 85% are singletons. Sequenced input: peripheral blood. These receptors all stem from a man older than 75 with active or convalescent COVID-19. CDR3s include the opening cysteine and the closing phenylalanine or tryptophan. D genes are given only for firm matches. Clone size is shown for a subset of rows, as once, few, many or a class of expanded clone.

CDR3aa,CDR3nt,j_gene,v_gene,abundance,d_gene
CASSIARVFGYTF,TGTGCCAGTAGTATCGCCAGGGTCTTTGGCTACACCTTC,TRBJ1-2,TRBV19,.,.
CASFGAKNIQYF,TGCGCCTCCTTCGGGGCCAAAAACATTCAGTACTTC,TRBJ2-4,TRBV23-1,few,.
CASSMSNRGQYSPLHF,TGTGCCAGTAGTATGTCGAACAGGGGGCAATATTCACCCCTCCACTTT,TRBJ1-6,TRBV19,few,TRBD1
CASSIGGHNEQFF,TGTGCCAGCAGCATAGGGGGCCACAATGAGCAGTTCTTC,TRBJ2-1,TRBV7-9,once,TRBD1
CASSLLGGSTGELFF,TGCGCCAGCAGCTTGCTGGGGGGTTCGACCGGGGAGCTGTTTTTT,TRBJ2-2,TRBV5-1,.,.
CASSRRQEANEKLFF,TGTGCCAGTAGTCGACGACAGGAGGCGAATGAAAAACTGTTTTTT,TRBJ1-4,TRBV19,few,.
CASTTQRGGSYGYTF,TGTGCCAGCACCACCCAAAGGGGCGGTAGCTATGGCTACACCTTC,TRBJ1-2,TRBV6-5,.,.
CASSDQGAGWELFF,TGTGCCAGTAGTGACCAGGGGGCTGGCTGGGAGCTGTTTTTT,TRBJ2-2,TRBV19,once,TRBD1
CASSMGQQEAQYF,TGTGCCAGCAGCATGGGACAGCAAGAGGCCCAGTACTTC,TRBJ2-5,TRBV7-8,once,TRBD1
CASMKRDTDTQYF,TGTGCCAGTATGAAGAGGGACACAGATACGCAGTATTTT,TRBJ2-3,TRBV19,.,.
CASSEPNEIF,TGTGCCAGCAGTGAACCTAATGAGATATTT,TRBJ2-3,TRBV6-1,.,.
CASSQQPDREYKETQYF,TGCGCCAGCAGCCAACAACCCGACAGGGAATACAAAGAGACCCAGTACTTC,TRBJ2-5,TRBV4-1,few,TRBD1
CASSEGPGGRQGARNIQYF,TGTGCCAGCAGTGAAGGCCCGGGGGGGCGACAGGGGGCTAGAAACATTCAGTACTTC,TRBJ2-4,TRBV6-1,.,TRBD1
CASSVSGDSGNTIYF,TGTGCCAGCAGCGTATCCGGTGACTCTGGAAACACCATATATTTT,TRBJ1-3,TRBV9,once,.
CASSSPRTSGRFGYF,TGTGCCAGCAGTTCCCCCCGGACTAGCGGGAGATTCGGGTACTTC,TRBJ2-7,TRBV6-2/TRBV6-3,.,TRBD2
CASSALFYANTDTQYF,TGTGCCAGCAGCGCCCTTTTCTATGCAAACACAGATACGCAGTATTTT,TRBJ2-3,TRBV9,.,.
CASTTRRDQPQHF,TGTGCCAGCACAACCCGGCGGGATCAGCCCCAGCATTTT,TRBJ1-5,TRBV6-5,.,.
CSVVRRGYGYTF,TGCAGCGTTGTAAGGCGGGGATATGGCTACACCTTC,TRBJ1-2,TRBV29-1,.,.
CATSDSTGGGNTIYF,TGTGCCACCAGTGACTCGACAGGGGGAGGAAACACCATATATTTT,TRBJ1-3,TRBV24-1,once,TRBD1
CASSQDESIVTSGRTSSYNEQFF,TGTGCCAGCAGCCAAGATGAAAGTATCGTAACTAGCGGGAGGACCAGCTCCTACAATGAGCAGTTCTTC,TRBJ2-1,TRBV3-1/TRBV3-2,.,TRBD2
CASTPPQGTYEQYF,TGTGCCAGCACCCCTCCACAGGGGACTTACGAGCAGTACTTC,TRBJ2-7,TRBV6-2/TRBV6-3,.,.
CASTITGGFNEQFF,TGTGCCAGCACTATAACGGGGGGCTTCAATGAGCAGTTCTTC,TRBJ2-1,TRBV6-5,.,.
CASSRNGGREQFF,TGTGCCAGCAGTCGAAACGGGGGGAGGGAGCAGTTCTTC,TRBJ2-1,TRBV6-6,.,TRBD2
CASSPLGGDTEAFF,TGTGCCAGCAGCCCCCTGGGAGGGGACACTGAAGCTTTCTTT,TRBJ1-1,TRBV7-8,few,.
CASRPGGESPLHF,TGTGCCAGCAGGCCAGGGGGCGAATCACCCCTCCACTTT,TRBJ1-6,TRBV28,.,TRBD1
CASSVLAGGYQETQYF,TGTGCCAGCAGCGTACTAGCGGGGGGGTACCAAGAGACCCAGTACTTC,TRBJ2-5,TRBV9,.,TRBD2
CSASPGSTEAFF,TGCAGTGCTAGTCCCGGGTCCACTGAAGCTTTCTTT,TRBJ1-1,TRBV20-1,.,.
CASSLGQPNGRETQYF,TGTGCCAGCAGCTTAGGACAGCCTAACGGGAGGGAGACCCAGTACTTC,TRBJ2-5,TRBV2,few,.
CASSPPLRGIGGKNIQYF,TGTGCCAGCAGCCCTCCTCTAAGGGGAATAGGCGGCAAAAACATTCAGTACTTC,TRBJ2-4,TRBV3-1/TRBV3-2,.,.
CALGLAGVDTQYF,TGTGCCTTGGGACTAGCGGGAGTCGATACGCAGTATTTT,TRBJ2-3,TRBV5-4,.,TRBD2
CASSLVESLSYEQYF,TGTGCCAGCAGCTTAGTCGAAAGCCTTTCCTACGAGCAGTACTTC,TRBJ2-7,TRBV11-2,.,.
CASSLVSGGANTGELFF,TGTGCCAGCAGCTTGGTGAGCGGGGGGGCAAACACCGGGGAGCTGTTTTTT,TRBJ2-2,TRBV5-5,.,TRBD2
CASSVDGQGPEAQHF,TGCGCCAGCAGCGTAGACGGACAGGGGCCAGAAGCCCAGCATTTT,TRBJ1-5,TRBV5-1,.,TRBD1
CASSYSIGQGYNEQFF,TGTGCCAGCAGTTACTCGATAGGGCAGGGGTACAATGAGCAGTTCTTC,TRBJ2-1,TRBV6-5,.,.
CASSEFIAGTGEQLFF,TGTGCCAGCAGTGAATTTATAGCGGGAACCGGGGAGCAGCTGTTTTTT,TRBJ2-2,TRBV6-1,.,TRBD2
CASSEAPPGYTGELFF,TGTGCCAGCAGTGAAGCGCCCCCAGGATACACCGGGGAGCTGTTTTTT,TRBJ2-2,TRBV2,.,.
CASSPLYTEAFF,TGTGCCAGCAGCCCTTTATACACTGAAGCTTTCTTT,TRBJ1-1,TRBV27,.,.
CASSQISRQGLGKETQYF,TGTGCCAGCAGCCAGATATCCCGACAGGGACTTGGTAAAGAGACCCAGTACTTC,TRBJ2-5,TRBV14,.,.
CSVPAGGLSGELFF,TGCAGCGTGCCCGCAGGGGGCCTTAGCGGGGAGCTGTTTTTT,TRBJ2-2,TRBV29-1,few,TRBD1
CASSLGGGRHLNTEAFF,TGTGCCAGCAGCTTAGGAGGGGGCCGCCATTTGAACACTGAAGCTTTCTTT,TRBJ1-1,TRBV7-6,.,TRBD1
CASSFLSVLHF,TGTGCCAGCAGTTTTCTTAGCGTTCTGCACTTC,TRBJ2-5,TRBV28,.,.
CASRFETGFTDTQYF,TGTGCCAGCAGATTTGAGACAGGGTTCACAGATACGCAGTATTTT,TRBJ2-3,TRBV2,.,TRBD1